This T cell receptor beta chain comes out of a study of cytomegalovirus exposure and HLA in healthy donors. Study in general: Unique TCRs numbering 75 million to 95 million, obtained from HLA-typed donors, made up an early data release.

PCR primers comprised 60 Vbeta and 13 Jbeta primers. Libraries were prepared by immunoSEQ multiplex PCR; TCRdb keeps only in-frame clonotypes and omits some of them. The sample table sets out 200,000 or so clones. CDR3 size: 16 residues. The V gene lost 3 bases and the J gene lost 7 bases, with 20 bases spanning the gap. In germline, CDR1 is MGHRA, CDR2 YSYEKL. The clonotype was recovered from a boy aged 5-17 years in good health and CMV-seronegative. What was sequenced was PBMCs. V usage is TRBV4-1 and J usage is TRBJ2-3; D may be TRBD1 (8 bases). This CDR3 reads CASSQATGGGLNTQYF. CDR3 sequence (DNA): TGCGCCAGCAGCCAGGCCACAGGGGGGGGCCTAAATACGCAGTATTTT.